This TCR beta chain was identified during a study of cytomegalovirus exposure and HLA in healthy donors. Regarding the study as a whole: According to a subsequent analysis, TCR clusters identified in the first cohort showed a tendency to co-occur across the 120 or so validation repertoires.

Produced via immunoSEQ multiplex PCR; TCRdb's table is partial and in-frame only. The sample lists 97,000 or so clones, more than 85% occurring once. In regard to this clone: Antigen unknown.

The sample comprised PBMCs. The clonotype originates from a man between 18 and 29 years old in good health and CMV-seropositive.

CDR3 region: CASSKWTGASEQYF. Written as DNA, the CDR3 is TGTGCCAGCAGCAAATGGACAGGGGCGAGCGAGCAGTACTTC. The chain has TRBV14 and TRBJ2-7; 9 bases are shared with TRBD1. V lost 5 bases and J lost 6; bases outside the gene matches: 8. The V gene's germline CDR1 is SGHDN and CDR2 FVKESK. The CDR3 has 14 residues.